This TCR beta chain was captured by sequencing in a study of cytomegalovirus exposure and HLA in healthy donors. The protocol was immunoSEQ multiplex PCR, while the TCRdb copy is restricted to in-frame clones and leaves out a portion. The sample contains around 300,000 clones, roughly 86% of which appear only once. This clone was seen a single time. V lost 2 bases, J lost 1 base, and 12 bases lay in between. Germline CDR1 MDHEN, CDR2 SYDVKM. The CDR3 consists of 16 residues. The sample consisted of PBMCs. V and J are TRBV28 and TRBJ1-3; no firm D call. This TCR came from a man aged 25-40 years in good health and CMV-seronegative. CDR3 in amino acids: CASSLGQTISGNTIYF. The CDR3 bases are TGTGCCAGCAGTTTAGGGCAGACAATTTCTGGAAACACCATATATTTT.